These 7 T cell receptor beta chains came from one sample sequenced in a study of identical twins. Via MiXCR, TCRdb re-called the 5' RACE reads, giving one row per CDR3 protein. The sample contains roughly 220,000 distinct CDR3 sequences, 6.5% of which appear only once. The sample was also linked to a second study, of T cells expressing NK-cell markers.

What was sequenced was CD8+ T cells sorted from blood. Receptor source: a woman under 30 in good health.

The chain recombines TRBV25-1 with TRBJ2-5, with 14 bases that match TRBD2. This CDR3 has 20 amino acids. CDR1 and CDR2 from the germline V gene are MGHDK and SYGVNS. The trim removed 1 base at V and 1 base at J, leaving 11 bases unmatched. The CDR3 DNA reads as TGTGCCAGCAGTGAATGGACCGGGACTAGCGGGAGACCAGCCCAAGAGACCCAGTACTTC. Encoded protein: CASSEWTGTSGRPAQETQYF.

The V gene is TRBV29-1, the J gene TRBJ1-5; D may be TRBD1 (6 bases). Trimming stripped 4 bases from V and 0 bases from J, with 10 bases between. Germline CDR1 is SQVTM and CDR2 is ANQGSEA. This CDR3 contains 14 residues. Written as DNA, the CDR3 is TGCAGCGTTGTTGGGGACAATAGCAATCAGCCCCAGCATTTT. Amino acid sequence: CSVVGDNSNQPQHF.

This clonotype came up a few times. The DNA for the CDR3 is TGTGCCAGCAGTTTGACGGACGGTCTGAACGAGCAGTACTTC. This translates into CASSLTDGLNEQYF. The rearrangement joins TRBV27 to TRBJ2-7; D not resolved. The CDR3 is 14 amino acids. The V end lost 3 bases, the J end lost 5 bases, and 14 bases lay between the germline ends. Per the germline V gene, CDR1 is MNHEY and CDR2 is SMNVEV (reference sequence).

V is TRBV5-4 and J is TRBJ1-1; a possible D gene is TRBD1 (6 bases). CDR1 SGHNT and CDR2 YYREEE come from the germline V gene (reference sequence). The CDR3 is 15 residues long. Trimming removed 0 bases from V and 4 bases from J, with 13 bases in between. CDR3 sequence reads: CASSLDRVGATEAFF. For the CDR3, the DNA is TGTGCCAGCAGCTTGGACAGGGTCGGGGCCACTGAAGCTTTCTTT.

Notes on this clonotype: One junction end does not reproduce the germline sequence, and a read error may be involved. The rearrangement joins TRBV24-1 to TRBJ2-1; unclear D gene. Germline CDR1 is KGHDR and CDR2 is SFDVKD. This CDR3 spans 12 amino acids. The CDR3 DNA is TGTGCCACCAGTGATTCGACAAACAAGTTCCTCTTC. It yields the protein CATSDSTNKFLF.

CDR3 in DNA: TGTGCCAGCAGTTTAGCCGGGAACCCCTACGAGCAGTACTTC. Protein product: CASSLAGNPYEQYF. This chain joins TRBV12-3 or TRBV12-4 and TRBJ2-7, with a weak D call TRBD2 (5 bases). The CDR3 is 14 amino acids. V lost 0 bases and J lost 2, with 8 bases in between.

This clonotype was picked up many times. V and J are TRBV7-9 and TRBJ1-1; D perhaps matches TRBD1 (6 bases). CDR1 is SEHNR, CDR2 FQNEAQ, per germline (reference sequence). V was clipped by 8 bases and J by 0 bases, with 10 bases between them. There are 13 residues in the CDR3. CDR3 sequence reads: CASGGLMNTEAFF. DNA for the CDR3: TGTGCCAGCGGGGGCCTCATGAACACTGAAGCTTTCTTT.